This paragraph reports one T cell receptor (beta chain). Two negative PCRs, clearance, or symptom resolution were required of recovered Cohort 3 donors. The germline V gene has CDR1 MNHEY and CDR2 SVGAGI. The CDR3 sequence is 15 residues long. Trimming pared 7 bases from V and 5 bases from J, leaving 21 bases between. Profiled with immunoSEQ multiplex PCR; TCRdb holds only in-frame clones, not every one. The sample gives about 250,000 clones, 85% to 90% of which show up once; about 16% is in the top ten. This sample was taken from a study of blood T cell repertoires in COVID-19. Background on the study: Collection of acute and convalescent COVID-19 samples took place in the United States, Italy and Spain.

The TCR originated in a man younger than 35 who had recovered from COVID-19. The rearrangement uses TRBV6-5 and TRBJ2-7; perhaps TRBD2 as D (5 bases). The sequenced sample consisted of PBMCs or T cells enriched from blood (not recorded which). In DNA form, the CDR3 reads TGTGCCAGCACCAGAGGGAGCGGCCTCGGGGACGAGCAGTACTTC. Translated, it gives CASTRGSGLGDEQYF.